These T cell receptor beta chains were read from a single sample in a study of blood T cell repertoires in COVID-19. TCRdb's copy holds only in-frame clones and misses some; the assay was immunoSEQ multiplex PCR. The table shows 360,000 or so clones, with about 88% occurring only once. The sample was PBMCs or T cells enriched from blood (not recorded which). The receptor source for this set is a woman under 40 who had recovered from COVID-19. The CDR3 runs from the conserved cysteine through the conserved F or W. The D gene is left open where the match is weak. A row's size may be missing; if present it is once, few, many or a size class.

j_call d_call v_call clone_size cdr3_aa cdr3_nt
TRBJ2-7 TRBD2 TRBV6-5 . CASSPGLASSYEQYF TGTGCCAGCAGTCCGGGACTAGCGAGCTCCTACGAGCAGTACTTC
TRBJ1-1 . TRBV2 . CASNIEAEAFF TGTGCCAGCAATATTGAGGCTGAAGCTTTCTTT
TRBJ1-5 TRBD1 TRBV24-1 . CATSGTGNQPQHF TGTGCCACCAGTGGGACAGGGAATCAGCCCCAGCATTTT
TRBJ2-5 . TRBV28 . CASSFYREETQYF TGTGCCAGCAGTTTTTACAGGGAAGAGACCCAGTACTTC
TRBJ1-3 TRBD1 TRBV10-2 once CASLGQGRLSGNTIYF TGCGCCAGCCTTGGACAGGGCAGGCTATCTGGAAACACCATATATTTT
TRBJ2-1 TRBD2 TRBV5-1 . CASSLTSGSGEQFF TGCGCCAGCAGCTTGACTAGCGGGAGTGGCGAGCAGTTCTTC
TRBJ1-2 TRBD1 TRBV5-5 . CASSIGTGTYGYTF TGTGCCAGCAGCATCGGGACAGGGACCTATGGCTACACCTTC
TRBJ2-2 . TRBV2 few CASGAQAGWTGELFF TGTGCCAGCGGGGCTCAGGCAGGGTGGACCGGGGAGCTGTTTTTT
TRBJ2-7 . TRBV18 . CASSPPVAATYEQYF TGTGCCAGCTCACCACCGGTAGCAGCGACCTACGAGCAGTACTTC
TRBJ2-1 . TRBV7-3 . CASRSLPGSPEQFF TGTGCCAGCAGATCCCTGCCCGGTAGCCCTGAGCAGTTCTTC
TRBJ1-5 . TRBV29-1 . CSVVIRGDQPQHF TGCAGCGTTGTAATCAGGGGCGATCAGCCCCAGCATTTT
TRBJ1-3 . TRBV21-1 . CARNRETGTGNTIYF TGTGCCAGGAACCGGGAGACAGGGACTGGAAACACCATATATTTT
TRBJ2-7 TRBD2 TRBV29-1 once CSAQTSGRPSSYEQYF TGCAGCGCACAGACTAGCGGGAGGCCGAGCTCCTACGAGCAGTACTTC